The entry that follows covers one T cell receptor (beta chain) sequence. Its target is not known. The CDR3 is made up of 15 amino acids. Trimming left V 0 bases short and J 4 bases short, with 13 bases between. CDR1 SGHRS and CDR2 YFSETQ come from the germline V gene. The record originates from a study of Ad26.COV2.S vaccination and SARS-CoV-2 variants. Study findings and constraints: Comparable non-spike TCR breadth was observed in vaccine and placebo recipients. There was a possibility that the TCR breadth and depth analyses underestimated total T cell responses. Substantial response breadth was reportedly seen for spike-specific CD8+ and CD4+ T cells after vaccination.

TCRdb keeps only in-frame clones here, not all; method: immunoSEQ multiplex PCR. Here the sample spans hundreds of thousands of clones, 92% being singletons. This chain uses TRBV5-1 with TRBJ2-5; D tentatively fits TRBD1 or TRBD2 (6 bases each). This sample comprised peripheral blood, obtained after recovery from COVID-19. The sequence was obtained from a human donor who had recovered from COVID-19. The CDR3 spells CASSLAGEVRETQYF. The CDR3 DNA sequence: TGCGCCAGCAGCTTGGCAGGGGAGGTACGAGAGACCCAGTACTTC.